These 32 T cell receptor beta chains were all obtained from the same sample, sequenced in a study of shared clonotypes between healthy human individuals. Only in-frame clones appear in the TCRdb table, and some are missing; sequencing was by immunoSEQ multiplex PCR. This sample carries over 1.4 million clones, roughly 96% of them seen once, and the ten largest clones take approximately 1.1%. The sample taken for sequencing was naive CD4+ T cells sorted from blood. Subset in this sample: CD45RA+ positively selected. The receptors were sampled from a man aged 25 to 40 in good health.

The chain has TRBV19 and TRBJ2-2; 11 positions agree with TRBD2. CDR1 is LNHDA and CDR2 is SQIVND in the germline V gene (reference sequence). This CDR3 has 17 residues. Unmatched junction bases numbered 5, after V lost 4 bases and J lost 1 base. DNA for the CDR3: TGTGCCAGTAGTACTCCGGGACTAGCGGAGAACACCGGGGAGCTGTTTTTT. It translates to CASSTPGLAENTGELFF.

This chain links TRBV10-1 with TRBJ2-1; TRBD2 matches 9 bases. Germline CDR1 WNHNN, CDR2 SYGVQD (reference sequence). Germline trimming cut 3 bases from V and 5 bases from J; bases unmatched to any gene: 8. The CDR3 is 16 residues long. The chain's CDR3 is CASSDMGLATNNEQFF. Here the CDR3 DNA reads TGCGCCAGCAGTGACATGGGACTAGCCACGAACAATGAGCAGTTCTTC.

The J gene is TRBJ2-1, the V gene TRBV4-2; D may correspond to TRBD1 or TRBD2 (7 bases each). Trimming cost V 0 bases and J 16 bases, with 16 bases left between them. This CDR3 has 13 amino acids. The germline gives CDR1 LGHNA, CDR2 YNFKEQ. The CDR3 DNA reads TGTGCCAGCAGCCAAGAACGGGGGGACAGAGGTTTCTTC. Its translation: CASSQERGDRGFF.

The chain employs TRBV7-9 and TRBJ2-4; 8 nucleotides align to TRBD1. CDR1 and CDR2 from the germline V gene are SEHNR and FQNEAQ (reference sequence). CDR3 length: 14 residues. The junction had 10 bases not matched to a gene; V was cut back by 6 bases and J by 9 bases. The DNA for the CDR3 is TGTGCCAGCAGTCACCTCCAGGGGGCGGGCATTCAGTACTTC. Encoded protein: CASSHLQGAGIQYF. Based on the CDR3 plus reference TRBV7-9 and TRBJ2-4, the full variable domain is DTGVSQNPRHKITKRGQNVTFRCDPISEHNRLYWYRQTLGQGPEFLTYFQNEAQLEKSRLLSDRFSAERPKGSFSTLEIQRTEQGDSAMYLCASSHLQGAGIQYFGAGTRLSVL.

On this clone itself: Sequence at one end of the junction differs from germline and may be a read error. V is TRBV5-8 and J is TRBJ2-3, with a possible D match to TRBD1 (6 bases). The CDR3 length is 15 residues. Germline V gene data show CDR1 as SGHTS and CDR2 as YDEGEE. This CDR3 is CASSLGHSVTDTQYF. The CDR3 nucleotides are TGTGCCAGCAGTTTGGGACATTCAGTCACAGATACGCAGTATTTT.

The chain couples TRBV6-4 to TRBJ2-5; D gene ambiguous. Germline lookup yields CDR1 MRHNA and CDR2 SNTAGT. The CDR3 loop spans 13 amino acids. With 3 bases removed from V and 9 bases from J, the gap between germline ends came to 14 bases. CDR3 DNA sequence: TGTGCCAGCAGTGAATGGGAACGTGGGGCCCAGTACTTC. The encoded protein is CASSEWERGAQYF.

This clone was seen more than once but under ten times. The identical CDR3 is also encoded by other nucleotide sequences in the sample. This rearrangement joins TRBV5-1 to TRBJ2-1, with 11 positions matching TRBD2. The V gene's germline CDR1 is SGHRS and CDR2 YFSETQ. CDR3 length: 15 residues. Unmatched junction bases numbered 3, after V lost 4 bases and J lost 3 bases. The CDR3 sequence: CASSPGLADYNEQFF. In nucleotides, the CDR3 is TGCGCCAGCAGCCCGGGACTAGCGGACTACAATGAGCAGTTCTTC.

The chain recombines TRBV7-6 with TRBJ2-2; 8 nucleotides agree with TRBD2. V shed 1 base, J shed 5 bases, and the junction held 6 bases outside the gene matches. This CDR3 contains 16 residues. Germline loops: CDR1 SGHVS, CDR2 FNYEAQ. CDR3 bases: TGTGCCAGCAGCTTAGGAGCTGTAGCGGGGACCGGGGAGCTGTTTTTT. It encodes CASSLGAVAGTGELFF.

This clone was detected once. The chain recombines TRBV5-1 with TRBJ2-1; TRBD1 matches 7 bases. CDR3 length equals 17 residues. The germline V gene has CDR1 SGHRS and CDR2 YFSETQ. The J segment lost 4 bases and the V segment lost 4 bases, leaving 14 bases of the junction unmatched. CDR3 in amino acids: CASSGLGQTGPYNEQFF. CDR3 coding DNA: TGCGCCAGCAGCGGATTGGGACAGACGGGCCCTTACAATGAGCAGTTCTTC.

The chain joins TRBV5-1 to TRBJ2-3, with TRBD1 identical over 10 bases. This CDR3 comprises 16 residues. Trimming took 2 bases from V and 3 from J; bases not matched to a gene: 6. Germline CDR1 reads SGHRS; CDR2 reads YFSETQ. The CDR3 DNA sequence: TGCGCCAGCAGCTTCCCGGCGGGACAGGGGACAGATACGCAGTATTTT. Translated, it gives CASSFPAGQGTDTQYF.

This chain joins TRBV6-1 and TRBJ2-1, with D possibly TRBD1 on 6 matching bases. This CDR3 contains 16 residues. Trimming cost V 2 bases and J 6 bases, with 17 bases left between them. CDR1 MNHNS and CDR2 SASEGT come from the germline V gene. CDR3 sequence: CASSENRATFFNEQFF. CDR3 coding DNA: TGTGCCAGCAGTGAAAACAGGGCCACTTTTTTCAATGAGCAGTTCTTC.

V gene TRBV9 combines with J gene TRBJ2-1; the match to TRBD2 covers 12 bases. Per the germline V gene, CDR1 is SGDLS and CDR2 is YYNGEE. Trimming at V came to 1 base and at J to 7 bases, leaving 18 bases not matched to a gene. The CDR3 runs 20 residues. Written as DNA, the CDR3 is TGTGCCAGCAGCGTAACACTGGCTAGCGGGAGGGCCGGGGTGTTGAATGAGCAGTTCTTC. This sequence encodes CASSVTLASGRAGVLNEQFF.

Notes on this clone: This sample also contains other DNA sequences that code for the same CDR3. The chain uses TRBV7-9 and TRBJ2-3, with 11 bases that match TRBD2. The CDR3 sequence is 16 residues long. Germline trimming cut 1 base from V and 3 bases from J; bases unmatched to any gene: 3. Germline loops: CDR1 SEHNR, CDR2 FQNEAQ (reference sequence). The CDR3 reads CASSLELAGATDTQYF. CDR3 sequence (DNA): TGTGCCAGCAGCTTAGAACTAGCGGGAGCTACAGATACGCAGTATTTT.

This chain links TRBV19 with TRBJ2-1; 8 bases map to TRBD2. J lost 2 bases, V lost 6 bases, and 6 bases had no gene match. The CDR3 length is 15 residues. The germline CDR1 and CDR2 sequences are LNHDA and SQIVND (reference sequence). The CDR3 nucleotides are TGTGCCAGTAGAGAGAGGCGGGGGGCCTACAATGAGCAGTTCTTC. Protein product: CASRERRGAYNEQFF.

DNA for the CDR3: TGTGCCAGTAGTATCTCCGGACAGGGCCGCTCCTACGAGCAGTACTTC. This codes for CASSISGQGRSYEQYF. This rearrangement joins TRBV19 to TRBJ2-7, with TRBD1 matching over 8 bases. V lost 3 bases to trimming and J lost 0 bases; unmatched junction nucleotides: 7. The CDR3 runs to 16 residues. Germline V gene lookup returns CDR1 LNHDA and CDR2 SQIVND (reference sequence).

The V gene is TRBV4-1, the J gene TRBJ1-1, with D possibly TRBD1 on 6 matching bases. This CDR3 region has 13 residues. Trimming removed 4 bases at V and 4 bases at J, with 10 bases between. Germline CDR1 is MGHRA and CDR2 is YSYEKL. The CDR3 loop reads CASSPRTATEAFF. CDR3 sequence (DNA): TGCGCCAGCAGCCCCCGGACAGCCACTGAAGCTTTCTTT.

V gene TRBV2 combines with J gene TRBJ2-7; D unresolved. V was pared by 7 bases and J by 4 bases, with 5 bases between. Germline-derived CDR1 and CDR2 are SNHLY and FYNNEI. The length of the CDR3 is 10 residues. The CDR3 is CASTLYEQYF. The CDR3 nucleotides read TGTGCCAGCACCCTATACGAGCAGTACTTC.

In nucleotides, the CDR3 is TGTGCCAGCAGCGTAGCTGCGGGCGGGAGGGGTTACAATGAGCAGTTCTTC. Protein: CASSVAAGGRGYNEQFF. This chain links TRBV9 with TRBJ2-1; 9 bases agree with TRBD2. The V segment lost 0 bases and the J segment 4 bases; nucleotides outside the gene matches: 8. Germline V gene lookup returns CDR1 SGDLS and CDR2 YYNGEE. CDR3 length: 17 residues.

The rearrangement links TRBV7-6 to TRBJ2-3; no reliable D call. The CDR3 consists of 12 residues. Trimming cost V 5 bases and J 3 bases, with 6 bases left between them. Germline V gives CDR1 SGHVS, CDR2 FNYEAQ. CDR3 residues: CASSPSTDTQYF. CDR3 bases: TGTGCCAGCAGCCCGTCTACAGATACGCAGTATTTT. The whole variable domain, remainder taken from reference TRBV7-6 and TRBJ2-3, is GAGVSQSPRYKVTKRGQDVALRCDPISGHVSLYWYRQALGQGPEFLTYFNYEAQQDKSGLPNDRFSAERPEGSISTLTIQRTEQRDSAMYRCASSPSTDTQYFGPGTRLTVL.

Worth noting for this clone: The sample contains more than one DNA sequence encoding this CDR3. V usage is TRBV18 and J usage is TRBJ2-7; D remains ambiguous. CDR1 is KGHSH and CDR2 is LQKENI in the germline V gene. V was trimmed by 1 base and J by 4 bases, leaving 2 bases between them. The CDR3 totals 11 residues. The CDR3 DNA follows: TGTGCCAGCTCACCACAGTACGAGCAGTACTTC. Translation gives CASSPQYEQYF.

V is TRBV2 and J is TRBJ2-7, with unresolved D. The CDR3 is 13 amino acids. The germline CDR1 and CDR2 sequences are SNHLY and FYNNEI. V lost 3 bases, J lost 2 bases, and 8 bases lay in between. This CDR3 reads CASSETVPYEQYF. The CDR3 DNA is TGTGCCAGCAGTGAGACGGTCCCCTACGAGCAGTACTTC.

The chain employs TRBV28 and TRBJ2-1; 10 nucleotides line up with TRBD1. Germline values: CDR1 MDHEN, CDR2 SYDVKM. CDR3 size: 15 residues. The V and J ends lost 6 bases and 8 bases, in that order; junction bases with no gene match: 10. The CDR3 DNA reads as TGTGCCAGCAGAACGACGGGACAGGGGATGGATGAGCAGTTCTTC. Translation gives CASRTTGQGMDEQFF.

Comment on this clone: At the DNA level, this CDR3 is encoded by other sequences in the same sample as well. The rearrangement links TRBV18 to TRBJ2-3, with D possibly being TRBD1 or TRBD2 (5 bases each). V shed 2 bases and J shed 2 bases, with 8 bases lying between them. From germline, CDR1 is KGHSH and CDR2 LQKENI. This CDR3 comprises 14 residues. The CDR3 reads CASSPEGSTDTQYF. CDR3 nucleotides: TGTGCCAGCTCACCAGAGGGGTCCACAGATACGCAGTATTTT.

DNA for the CDR3: TGTGCCAGCAGCTTACGAGCGGGAGGGATCACAGATACGCAGTATTTT. This gives the protein CASSLRAGGITDTQYF. The chain links TRBV7-8 to TRBJ2-3, with TRBD2 matching 10 bases. The CDR3 has 16 residues. Trimming cost V 2 bases and J 2 bases; bases outside gene matches: 4. The germline V gene has CDR1 SGHVS and CDR2 FQNEAQ.

This chain uses TRBV6-4 with TRBJ2-7; 8 bases are a match to TRBD2. Trimming cost V 9 bases and J 0 bases; bases outside gene matches: 4. Germline V lookup: CDR1 MRHNA, CDR2 SNTAGT. This CDR3 has 13 amino acids. CDR3 loop: CARWGTSSYEQYF. In DNA form, the CDR3 reads TGTGCCAGATGGGGGACTAGCTCCTACGAGCAGTACTTC.

This chain joins TRBV7-9 and TRBJ2-5; 15 nucleotides agree with TRBD2. Germline lookup yields CDR1 SEHNR and CDR2 FQNEAQ (reference sequence). J lost 5 bases, V lost 4 bases, and 8 bases had no gene match. The CDR3 sequence is 17 residues long. The CDR3 DNA reads TGTGCCAGCAGCTCATGGACTAGCGGGAGGGCCGGGGAGACCCAGTACTTC. Encoded protein: CASSSWTSGRAGETQYF.

This chain connects TRBV2 to TRBJ1-5, with D maybe TRBD1 (5 bases). Germline CDR1 reads SNHLY; CDR2 reads FYNNEI. This CDR3 is 12 amino acids long. Trimming removed 6 bases at V and 12 bases at J, with 15 bases between. The CDR3 is CASSPMGELQHF. The CDR3 coding sequence is TGTGCCAGCAGCCCCATGGGGGAGCTCCAGCATTTT.

This chain joins TRBV19 and TRBJ1-5; possibly TRBD1 for D (5 bases). Trimming removed 1 base from V and 7 bases from J, with 14 bases in between. The germline V gene has CDR1 LNHDA and CDR2 SQIVND (reference sequence). This CDR3 spans 15 amino acids. The CDR3 spells CASSIGRQLGQPQHF. Here the CDR3 DNA reads TGTGCCAGTAGTATAGGACGACAGTTAGGACAGCCCCAGCATTTT.

About this clone: Other DNA variants within this sample encode the same CDR3. The J gene is TRBJ2-7, the V gene TRBV19; D unresolved. V was clipped by 3 bases and J by 3 bases, with 9 bases between them. This CDR3 region has 13 residues. Germline CDR1 and CDR2: LNHDA and SQIVND (reference sequence). The CDR3 region has the DNA TGTGCCAGTAGTATCGCAGAGAACTACGAGCAGTACTTC. Its translation is CASSIAENYEQYF.

The chain carries TRBV28 and TRBJ2-7; 7 bases agree with TRBD1. Trimming at V came to 5 bases and at J to 0 bases, leaving 4 bases not matched to a gene. Germline V gives CDR1 MDHEN, CDR2 SYDVKM. The CDR3 runs to 14 residues. CDR3 DNA sequence: TGTGCCAGCAGTGGGACAGACAGCTCCTACGAGCAGTACTTC. Translation gives CASSGTDSSYEQYF.

V and J are TRBV28 and TRBJ2-2; TRBD2 aligns across 12 bases. The CDR3 consists of 14 residues. V trimming: 8 bases; J trimming: 6 bases; junction bases outside the gene matches: 4. Per the germline V gene, CDR1 is MDHEN and CDR2 is SYDVKM. CDR3 nucleotides: TGTGCCAGCCAGACTAGCGGGAGATCCGGGGAGCTGTTTTTT. This gives the protein CASQTSGRSGELFF.

V and J are TRBV29-1 and TRBJ2-7, with 7 bases aligning to TRBD2. Unmatched junction bases numbered 10, after V lost 4 bases and J lost 4 bases. The CDR3 length is 14 residues. Germline V gene lookup returns CDR1 SQVTM and CDR2 ANQGSEA. In nucleotides, the CDR3 is TGCAGCGTTGGGACTGGGGCTAGCGGTTACGAGCAGTACTTC. Protein product: CSVGTGASGYEQYF.